The T cell receptor beta chain described here comes from a study of vaccination and CD4 T cells after COVID-19 (dated by TCRdb to about 2022). About the full investigation: Convalescent patients had a positive SARS-CoV-2 result on nasal swab PCR, and of these patients, nine had mild disease and one had severe disease. Culture stimuli were overlapping spike peptide pools from SARS-CoV-2 and from the common cold coronaviruses HCoV-NL63, HCoV-OC43 and HCoV-229E. Post-COVID blood samples were collected from convalescent patients a median of roughly 100 days after diagnosis, with a range of roughly 35 to 180 days. The time from the second vaccine dose to post-vaccine blood sampling had a median of around 72 days and ranged from about 12 to 250 days. The spike-specific CD4+ TCR repertoire was compared before and after mRNA vaccination in approximately 9 COVID-19 convalescent patients and a handful of infection-naive healthy vaccine recipients. Control cultures used a CEFX viral epitope pool as positive control, an HIV-1 Nef peptide pool as negative control, or no peptide. Six males and four females were included in the convalescent cohort, with two Hispanic individuals, seven Caucasians, two Asians and one multiracial person represented. Each participant got two doses of either the Pfizer-BioNTech BNT162b2 vaccine (n=8) or the Moderna mRNA-1273 vaccine (n=2). The study at large found these results: In convalescent patients, a median around 90% of post-vaccine SARS-CoV-2-reactive clones were detected only after vaccination, and vaccine-specific priming was suggested by this finding. The study included relatively few convalescent patients and did not analyze early timepoints after natural infection. Of the vaccine-specific clones in convalescent patients, 304 of 307, or nearly all, reacted only to SARS-CoV-2 spike and did not cross-react with common cold coronaviruses. The median count of SARS-CoV-2-reactive clonotypes went up from under 25 after infection to 30 to 40 after vaccination, although the change was not significant.

In regard to this clonotype: It has no known antigen specificity. No clone much larger than this one lies a single base away; base qualities are absent.

The library was obtained by PCR. DNA from cultured CD4+ T cells was subjected to TCR sequencing with the Oncomine TCR Beta short-read assay at the Johns Hopkins FTIC core. Genomic DNA was extracted from the cultured CD4+ T cells with the QIAamp micro DNA kit. The Oncomine TCR Beta libraries from cultured CD4+ T cells were pooled using unique dual indexes and then sequenced on an Illumina iSeq 100. In the authors' own workflow: Non-productive sequences were removed, and CDR3s not starting with C, not ending with F or W, or shorter than 7 amino acids were discarded. The MANAFEST web application was used to identify antigen-specific clonotypes by comparing peptide-stimulated wells against reference wells and other culture wells. Positive clones required FDR below 0.05, an odds ratio above 5, and productive frequency above 0.1% in at least two of three replicate wells. A clonotype was classed as cross-reactive if the clonotype showed significant expansion both in SARS-CoV-2 spike wells and in at least one common cold coronavirus spike condition. Similarity between CDR3 sequences was evaluated in R version 3.6.1 using Levenshtein distances (stringdist) and unrooted phylogenetic trees (ape). TCRdb reanalyzed the raw reads on its own, using fastp at Q25 for trimming and MiXCR for clone calling, and kept in-frame beta chains. Each record represents a unique CDR3 protein, reported with the most common genes and DNA among its rows. TCRdb's processing, not the authors', yielded these V and J calls. The sample contains roughly 19,000 distinct CDR3 sequences, approximately 51% of them found a single time. The top ten clones comprise roughly 6.2% of the sample.

CDR1 and CDR2, looked up from the germline V gene, are SGHTA and FQGTGA. The cysteine opens and the phenylalanine closes a CDR3 of 16 amino acids. Left in the record is the CDR3 DNA by itself, 48 bases read in frame from the first base. Trimming at the junction amounts to 3 bases on V and 8 bases on J, and the germline ends lie 20 bases apart. The treatment or condition label for this specimen denotes: roughly 10-day PBMC culture with coronavirus spike peptide pools or control peptides (ViraFEST assay). The ViraFEST assay, used in the study, expanded antigen-specific T cells with peptide pools and then identified the expanded clonotypes through TCR sequencing. The convalescent patients' positive SARS-CoV-2 PCR tests fell between March and December 2020, which was before the Alpha, Beta and Delta variants emerged in the United States. Each well held some 2 million PBMCs cultured in IMDM containing roughly 5.4% human AB serum and approximately 9.6 IU/ml IL-2, with roughly 10 ug/ml peptide pools added. Half of the culture medium was replaced with fresh IL-2-containing medium on days 3 and 7. Once the cells had been in culture for 10 days, the EasySep CD4+ T cell isolation kit was used to isolate CD4+ T cells by negative selection. Ficoll-Paque Plus gradient centrifugation was used to isolate PBMCs from whole blood, and the isolated PBMCs were then either used fresh or cryopreserved at -140C. Triplicate wells were generally used for each culture condition.

Sequences were obtained from CD4+ T cells from blood, cultured in vitro. The rearranged segments are TRBV7-3 and TRBJ2-1; matching of 6 bases hints at TRBD2 as the D gene. This receptor was taken from a human donor who had recovered from COVID-19. For the CDR3, the sequence is CASSFAADPSGDEQFF. The sequenced DNA is TGTGCCAGCAGCTTTGCAGCGGACCCCTCGGGGGATGAGCAGTTCTTC.